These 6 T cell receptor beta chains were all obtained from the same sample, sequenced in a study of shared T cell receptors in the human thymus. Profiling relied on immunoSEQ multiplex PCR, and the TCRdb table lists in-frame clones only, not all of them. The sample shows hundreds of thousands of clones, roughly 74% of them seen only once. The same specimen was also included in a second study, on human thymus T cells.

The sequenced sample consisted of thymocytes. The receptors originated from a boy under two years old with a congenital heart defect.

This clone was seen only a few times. CDR3 region: CASTRTDTLSNQPQHF. The CDR3 DNA reads as TGTGCCAGCACCCGTACCGACACCCTTAGCAATCAGCCCCAGCATTTT. The V gene is TRBV6-6, the J gene TRBJ1-5; D gene ambiguous. Per the germline V gene, CDR1 is MNHNY and CDR2 is SVGAGI (reference sequence). CDR3 length equals 16 residues. V shed 7 bases and J shed 0 bases, with 16 bases lying between them.

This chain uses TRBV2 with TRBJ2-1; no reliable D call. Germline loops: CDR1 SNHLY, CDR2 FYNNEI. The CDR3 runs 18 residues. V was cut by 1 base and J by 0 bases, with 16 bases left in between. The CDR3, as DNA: TGTGCCAGCAGTGAAGAAGGTCTCCCGGGTAGCTCCTACAATGAGCAGTTCTTC. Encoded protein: CASSEEGLPGSSYNEQFF.

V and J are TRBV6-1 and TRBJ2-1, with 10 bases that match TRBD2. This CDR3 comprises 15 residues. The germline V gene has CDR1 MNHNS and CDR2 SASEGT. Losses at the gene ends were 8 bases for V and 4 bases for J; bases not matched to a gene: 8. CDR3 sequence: CASLRAGGGYNEQFF. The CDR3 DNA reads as TGTGCCAGCCTGCGAGCGGGAGGGGGGTACAATGAGCAGTTCTTC.

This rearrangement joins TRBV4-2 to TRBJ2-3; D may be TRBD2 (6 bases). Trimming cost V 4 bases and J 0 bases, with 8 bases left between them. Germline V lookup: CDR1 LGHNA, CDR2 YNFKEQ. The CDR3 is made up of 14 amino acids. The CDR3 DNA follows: TGTGCCAGCAGCCCGGGGACTAGCACAGATACGCAGTATTTT. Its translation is CASSPGTSTDTQYF.

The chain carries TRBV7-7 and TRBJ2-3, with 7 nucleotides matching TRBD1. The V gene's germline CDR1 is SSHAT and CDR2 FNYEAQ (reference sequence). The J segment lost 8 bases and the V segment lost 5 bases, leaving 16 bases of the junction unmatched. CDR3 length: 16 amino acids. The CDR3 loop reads CASSPRTGKVPGTQYF. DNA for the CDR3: TGTGCCAGCAGCCCAAGGACAGGAAAAGTCCCCGGTACGCAGTATTTT.

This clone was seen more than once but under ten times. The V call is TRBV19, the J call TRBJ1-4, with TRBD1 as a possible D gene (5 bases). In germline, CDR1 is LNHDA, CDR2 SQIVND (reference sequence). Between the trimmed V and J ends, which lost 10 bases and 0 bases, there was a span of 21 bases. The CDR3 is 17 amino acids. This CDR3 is CATHIGQGEATNEKLFF. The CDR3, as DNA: TGTGCCACCCATATCGGGCAAGGGGAGGCAACTAATGAAAAACTGTTTTTT.